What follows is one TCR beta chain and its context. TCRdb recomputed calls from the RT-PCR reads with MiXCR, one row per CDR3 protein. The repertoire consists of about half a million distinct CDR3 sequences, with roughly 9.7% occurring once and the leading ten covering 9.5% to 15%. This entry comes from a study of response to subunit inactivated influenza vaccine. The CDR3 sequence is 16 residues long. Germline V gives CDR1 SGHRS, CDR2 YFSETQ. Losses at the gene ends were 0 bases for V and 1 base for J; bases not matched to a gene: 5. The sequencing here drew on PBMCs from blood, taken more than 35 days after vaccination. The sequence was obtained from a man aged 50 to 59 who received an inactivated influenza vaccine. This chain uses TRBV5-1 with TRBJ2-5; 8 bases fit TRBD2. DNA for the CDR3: TGCGCCAGCAGCTTGGCGGGCGGGAGGCTCCAAGAGACCCAGTACTTC. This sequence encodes CASSLAGGRLQETQYF.